The rows below give T cell receptor beta chains drawn from one sample of a study of shared clonotypes between healthy human individuals. Method: immunoSEQ multiplex PCR; TCRdb's copy keeps in-frame clones and lacks some. The sample contains about 1 million clones, more than 65% of which appear only once. The specimen sequenced was memory CD4+ T cells sorted from blood. These receptors all come from a man aged 18-30 years in good health. The CDR3 runs from the conserved cysteine through the conserved F or W. The order of the fields is clone size, V gene, D gene, J gene, CDR3 DNA, CDR3 protein. The D gene is left open where the match is weak. Not all rows give a size; the values are once, few, many and, for expanded clones, a class.

-	TRBV18	-	TRBJ2-7	TGTGCCAGCTCAGAGGGGGGCGGCCAAGGCTACGAGCAGTACTTC	CASSEGGGQGYEQYF
-	TRBV23-1	-	TRBJ2-1	TGCGCCAGCAGTCAATCGTTTCCAGACTACAATGAGCAGTTCTTC	CASSQSFPDYNEQFF
-	TRBV29-1	-	TRBJ1-6	TGCAGCGTTGAAGATCAGTACGGATGGTTCCACTTT	CSVEDQYGWFHF
-	TRBV6-6	-	TRBJ1-5	TGTGCCAGCAGGCAGGGAAGGGGAGGTAGCAATCAGCCCCAGCATTTT	CASRQGRGGSNQPQHF
-	TRBV5-1	TRBD2	TRBJ2-2	TGCGCCAGCAGCTTGGGACTAGCGGGAGCCACCGGGGAGCTGTTTTTT	CASSLGLAGATGELFF
-	TRBV7-3	TRBD1	TRBJ2-2	TGTGCCAGCAGCTTAATGGCAGGGGGGAACACCGGGGAGCTGTTTTTT	CASSLMAGGNTGELFF
-	TRBV11-2	TRBD2	TRBJ2-7	TGTGCCAGCAGCTTAGTGGGACTAGCGTCCTACGAGCAGTACTTC	CASSLVGLASYEQYF
-	TRBV11-2	TRBD2	TRBJ2-3	TGTGCCAGCAGCTTCGGGGGGGCGGCAGATACGCAGTATTTT	CASSFGGAADTQYF
-	TRBV2	-	TRBJ1-6	TGTGCCAGCAGTGAATGGGTCAGGAGCTCCTATAATTCACCCCTCCACTTT	CASSEWVRSSYNSPLHF
many	TRBV27	-	TRBJ2-5	TGTGCCAGCAGTCTCACCCGCAATATAAGAGAGACCCAGTACTTC	CASSLTRNIRETQYF
few	TRBV5-1	TRBD1	TRBJ1-5	TGCGCCAGCAGCTTGGGACAGGGCGATCAGCCCCAGCATTTT	CASSLGQGDQPQHF
once	TRBV25-1	TRBD2	TRBJ2-1	TGTGCCAGCAGTGAGCGGGGGGGGAATGAGCAGTTCTTC	CASSERGGNEQFF
-	TRBV18	-	TRBJ2-7	TGTGCCAGCTCACCCGCCACGAGAGAGCAGTACTTC	CASSPATREQYF
-	TRBV20-1	TRBD2	TRBJ2-1	TGCAGTGCTGGTCGAGCGGGAGAAGGGTTCTTC	CSAGRAGEGFF
-	TRBV14	TRBD2	TRBJ2-6	TGTGCCAGCAGCCAAGAAGACATGGGGCTAGCGGGAGTCTCTGGGGCCAACGTCCTGACTTTC	CASSQEDMGLAGVSGANVLTF
-	TRBV9	-	TRBJ2-1	TGTGCCAGCAGCCCTTTCAATGAGCAGTTCTTC	CASSPFNEQFF
-	TRBV5-1	-	TRBJ1-5	TGCGCCAGCAGCTTGTACGGCAGACCCAATCAGCCCCAGCATTTT	CASSLYGRPNQPQHF
-	TRBV29-1	-	TRBJ1-2	TGCAGCGTCGAAATGGGAGGGGGGCTTTGCGCCTTC	CSVEMGGGLCAF
-	TRBV27	TRBD2	TRBJ2-7	TGTGCCAGCAGTCACTACAGGGGGGGACTAGCGCACCAGCGGGATTACTACGAGCAGTACTTC	CASSHYRGGLAHQRDYYEQYF
-	TRBV30	TRBD1	TRBJ1-5	TGTGCCTGGAGTTTCCCCCGGGACAGGGGCATTCAGCCCCAGCATTTT	CAWSFPRDRGIQPQHF
once	TRBV9	-	TRBJ2-4	TGTGCCAGCAGCGTCCGGACAGATGTAGCCAAAAACATTCAGTACTTC	CASSVRTDVAKNIQYF
-	TRBV10-3	-	TRBJ2-5	TGTGCCATCAGTGAGTCAGGGGGTATGGAGACCCAGTACTTC	CAISESGGMETQYF
-	TRBV30	TRBD2	TRBJ2-7	TGTGCCTGGAGTGTACTTCTAGCGGGAGGGCCAGGTTGTGAGCAGTACTTC	CAWSVLLAGGPGCEQYF
-	TRBV7-8	-	TRBJ2-3	TGTGCCAGCAGCGAAACTTGGGGGGGCACAGATACGCAGTATTTT	CASSETWGGTDTQYF
few	TRBV5-1	-	TRBJ2-3	TGCGCCAGCAGACAGAATTCTTACACAGATACGCAGTATTTT	CASRQNSYTDTQYF
-	TRBV10-3	TRBD1	TRBJ2-2	TGTGCCATCAGTGATGGACAGGGGGAAGGCACCGGGGAGCTGTTTTTT	CAISDGQGEGTGELFF
-	TRBV5-8	TRBD1	TRBJ1-2	TGTGCCAGCAGCAGACAGGGGTACTATGGCTACACCTTC	CASSRQGYYGYTF
-	TRBV6-4	-	TRBJ1-2	TGTGCCAGCAGTGAGGGAAAGGGACGCGGGAACTATGGCTACACCTTC	CASSEGKGRGNYGYTF
-	TRBV18	TRBD1	TRBJ2-7	TGTGCCAGCTCACCGGGGACAGGGGCCTACGAGCAGTACTTC	CASSPGTGAYEQYF
-	TRBV11-1	TRBD1	TRBJ2-5	TGTGCCAGCAGCTTCGATCGGGGGACAGGGGTTGGGGAGACCCAGTACTTC	CASSFDRGTGVGETQYF
-	TRBV5-4	-	TRBJ1-6	TGTGCCAGCAGCTTCGGGGGTATAGGCCCCCATTCACCCCTCCACTTT	CASSFGGIGPHSPLHF
-	TRBV11-3	-	TRBJ2-7	TGTGCCAGCAGCTCCAGGGTGCCCTCCTACGAGCAGTACTTC	CASSSRVPSYEQYF
-	TRBV7-6	-	TRBJ2-7	TGTGCCAGCAGCTTAGTTCCAGGGGCCTACGAGCAGTACTTC	CASSLVPGAYEQYF
-	TRBV11-2	-	TRBJ1-2	TGTGCCAGCAGCTTAGTGGGGCGTCAGTCGGGCTACACCTTC	CASSLVGRQSGYTF
-	TRBV30	-	TRBJ1-4	TGTGCCTGGAGTGGGTGGCAGAATAATGAAAAACTGTTTTTT	CAWSGWQNNEKLFF
-	TRBV6-1	-	TRBJ1-2	TGTGCCAGCAGTTCTACCCACTATGGCTACACCTTC	CASSSTHYGYTF
few	TRBV5-1	-	TRBJ2-5	TGCGCCAGCAGGGGAACACTAGGCAACCAAGAGACCCAGTACTTC	CASRGTLGNQETQYF
-	TRBV5-1	TRBD2	TRBJ2-1	TGCGCCAGCAGCTTGGGAGCGGGAGGGAACTACAATGAGCAGTTCTTC	CASSLGAGGNYNEQFF
-	TRBV5-8	TRBD2	TRBJ2-1	TGTGCCAGCAGCTTGGTAGCGGGGGGTCGGAATGAGCAGTTCTTC	CASSLVAGGRNEQFF
-	TRBV6-5	TRBD2	TRBJ2-7	TGTGCCAGCACTAACGCGGGGGGAGCCTACGAGCAGTACTTC	CASTNAGGAYEQYF
-	TRBV6-6	-	TRBJ1-1	TGTGCCAGCAGATCGGGGTTTCGGAACACTGAAGCTTTCTTT	CASRSGFRNTEAFF
-	TRBV6-1	TRBD1	TRBJ2-7	TGTGCCAGCAGATCCGGGACAGGGTTCTACGAGCAGTACTTC	CASRSGTGFYEQYF
many	TRBV5-4	-	TRBJ1-2	TGTGCCAGCAGTCTCCCAGCTAACTATGGCTACACCTTC	CASSLPANYGYTF
-	TRBV5-4	-	TRBJ1-2	TGTGCCAGCAGCCCCCCGCGGGTCGGCTATGGCTACACCTTC	CASSPPRVGYGYTF